The 10 T cell receptor beta chains in this list originate from one sample, sequenced in a study of blood T cell repertoires in COVID-19. The protocol was immunoSEQ multiplex PCR, while the TCRdb copy is restricted to in-frame clones and leaves out a portion. The sample yields fewer than 150,000 clones, 84% seen once. The sequenced sample consisted of peripheral blood. These receptors all stem from a woman of 80 years or more in a cohort sampled during active or convalescent COVID-19.

The gene calls are TRBV5-4 and TRBJ2-5; 12 positions agree with TRBD2. The CDR3 length is 16 residues. Germline assignment: CDR1 SGHNT and CDR2 YYREEE (reference sequence). The trim removed 3 bases at V and 3 bases at J, leaving 6 bases unmatched. The CDR3 DNA is TGTGCCAGCAGCTCGGGCCCTAGCGGGGGGGAAGAGACCCAGTACTTC. Protein sequence: CASSSGPSGGEETQYF.

This rearrangement joins TRBV9 to TRBJ2-3, with TRBD2 matching 12 bases. This CDR3 is 18 amino acids long. Germline CDR1 reads SGDLS; CDR2 reads YYNGEE. Trimming removed 5 bases from V and 4 bases from J; junction bases left unmatched: 14. The CDR3 DNA reads TGTGCCAGCAGTGTGCTAGCGGGGGGGCGGCATGCGCCAGATACGCAGTATTTT. Its protein is CASSVLAGGRHAPDTQYF. The complete variable domain, with remaining parts taken from reference TRBV9 and TRBJ2-3, reads DSGVTQTPKHLITATGQRVTLRCSPRSGDLSVYWYQQSLDQGLQFLIQYYNGEERAKGNILERFSAQQFPDLHSELNLSSLELGDSALYFCASSVLAGGRHAPDTQYFGPGTRLTVL.

The chain has TRBV5-4 and TRBJ1-1; unclear D gene. CDR1 SGHNT and CDR2 YYREEE come from the germline V gene (reference sequence). The CDR3 is 16 residues long. V lost 0 bases and J 4 bases, leaving 16 bases between the germline ends. The CDR3 loop reads CASSLGGQESGTEAFF. The CDR3 DNA is TGTGCCAGCAGCTTGGGCGGGCAGGAATCCGGCACTGAAGCTTTCTTT.

DNA of the CDR3: TGTGCCAGCAGCATCCAATTGACAGTAGGAGGCTACACCTTC. Translating gives CASSIQLTVGGYTF. The chain is built from TRBV7-9 and TRBJ1-2; TRBD1 might be the D (5 bases). CDR3 size: 14 residues. Germline V gene lookup returns CDR1 SEHNR and CDR2 FQNEAQ (reference sequence). Trimming left V 5 bases short and J 8 bases short, with 18 bases between.

The chain is built from TRBV7-8 and TRBJ2-2, with 8 bases identical to TRBD2. Per germline, CDR1 SGHVS and CDR2 FQNEAQ. J gave up 7 bases and V 7 bases, and 8 bases lay outside the gene matches. The CDR3 sequence is 14 residues long. The CDR3 DNA reads as TGTGCCAGCACCGGGACTAGGACGGTCGGGGAGCTGTTTTTT. As protein: CASTGTRTVGELFF.

The chain joins TRBV6-6 to TRBJ2-3, with 10 bases aligning to TRBD2. V shed 0 bases, J shed 3 bases, and the junction held 3 bases outside the gene matches. Looked up from germline, CDR1 is MNHNY and CDR2 is SVGAGI (reference sequence). The length of the CDR3 is 16 residues. This CDR3 reads CASSYSSGGRTDTQYF. As DNA, the CDR3 is TGTGCCAGCAGTTACTCTAGCGGGGGGAGGACAGATACGCAGTATTTT.

This rearrangement joins TRBV28 to TRBJ2-3, with TRBD2 matching over 13 bases. With V trimmed by 5 bases and J by 2 bases, 7 bases remained unmatched. Germline CDR1 and CDR2: MDHEN and SYDVKM. The length of the CDR3 is 17 residues. CDR3 DNA sequence: TGTGCCAGCAGTCAACCGGGACTAGCGGGATACACAGATACGCAGTATTTT. Protein: CASSQPGLAGYTDTQYF.

This chain uses TRBV5-1 with TRBJ2-1; tentatively, D is TRBD1 (6 bases). CDR1 is SGHRS, CDR2 YFSETQ, per germline. The CDR3 spans 13 residues. V was clipped by 4 bases and J by 5 bases, with 10 bases between them. CDR3 in amino acids: CASSPGQNNEQFF. The CDR3 bases are TGCGCCAGCAGCCCCGGACAGAACAATGAGCAGTTCTTC.

The chain joins TRBV18 to TRBJ2-7; no clear D gene. CDR1 KGHSH and CDR2 LQKENI come from the germline V gene. With 1 base removed from V and 0 bases from J, the gap between germline ends came to 7 bases. The CDR3 sequence is 14 residues long. The CDR3 nucleotides read TGTGCCAGCTCACCACAAACTCTCTCCTACGAGCAGTACTTC. Translated: CASSPQTLSYEQYF.

V usage is TRBV25-1 and J usage is TRBJ2-7; 7 nucleotides match TRBD2. V dropped 0 bases and J dropped 2; count of bases not matched to a gene: 4. The CDR3 loop spans 15 amino acids. Per the germline V gene, CDR1 is MGHDK and CDR2 is SYGVNS. CDR3 sequence (DNA): TGTGCCAGCAGTGAATACGGGGGAGGGACCTACGAGCAGTACTTC. As protein: CASSEYGGGTYEQYF.